This T cell receptor beta chain was identified in a study of T cell responses to AZD1222 COVID-19 vaccine. Study-wide points: In a largely white British group with more females than males, clonal diversity was possibly underestimated. Reportedly, nearly half of unique spike TCRs recognized epitopes outside B.1.351/B.1.1.7 mutations.

V was cut by 1 base and J by 4 bases, with 10 bases left in between. CDR1 MNHNS and CDR2 SASEGT come from the germline V gene. This CDR3 contains 14 residues. As for this clone: Its antigen remains unidentified.

TCRdb's table, derived via immunoSEQ multiplex PCR, lists solely in-frame clones and lacks some. Among 85,000 to 130,000 clones, approximately 89% were seen once, and the ten largest hold roughly 20%. This sequence originates from an adult in good health. The chain links TRBV6-1 to TRBJ1-2; tentative D call: TRBD1 (5 bases). The sequencing used peripheral blood, collected on day 0 of AZD1222 vaccination. The CDR3 DNA sequence: TGTGCCAGCAGTGAAGGAGGGGCCATCTATGGCTACACCTTC. It codes for CASSEGGAIYGYTF.